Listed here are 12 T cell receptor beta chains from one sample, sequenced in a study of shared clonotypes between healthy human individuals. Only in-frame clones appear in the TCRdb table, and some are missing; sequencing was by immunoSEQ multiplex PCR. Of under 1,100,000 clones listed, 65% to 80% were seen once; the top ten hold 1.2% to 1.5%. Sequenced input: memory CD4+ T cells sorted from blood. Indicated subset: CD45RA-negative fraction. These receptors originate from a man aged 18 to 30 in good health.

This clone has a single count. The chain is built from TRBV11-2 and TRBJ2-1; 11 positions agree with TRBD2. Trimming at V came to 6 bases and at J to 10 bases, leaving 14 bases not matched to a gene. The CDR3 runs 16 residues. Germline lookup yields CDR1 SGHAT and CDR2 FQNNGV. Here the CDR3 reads CASSQLLAGASGEQFF. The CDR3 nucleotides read TGTGCCAGCAGTCAACTACTAGCGGGGGCCTCCGGGGAGCAGTTCTTC.

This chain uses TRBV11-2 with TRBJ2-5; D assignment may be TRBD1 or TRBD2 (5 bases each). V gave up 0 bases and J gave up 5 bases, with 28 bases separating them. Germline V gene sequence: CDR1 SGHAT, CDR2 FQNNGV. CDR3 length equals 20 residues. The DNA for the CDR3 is TGTGCCAGCAGCTTAGACAACTCGAGGGGCCTCGGAGGAAAGATCGAGACCCAGTACTTC. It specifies CASSLDNSRGLGGKIETQYF.

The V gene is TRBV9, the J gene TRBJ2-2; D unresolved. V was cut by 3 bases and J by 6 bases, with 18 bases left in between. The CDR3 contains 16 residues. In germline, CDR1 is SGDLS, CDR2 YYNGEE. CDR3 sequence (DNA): TGTGCCAGCAGCGCTAGACCCGAGCTACCGCCCGGGGAGCTGTTTTTT. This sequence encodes CASSARPELPPGELFF.

The CDR3, as DNA: TGTGCCAGCAGCCGCAAGACTGCCACCGGGGAGCTGTTTTTT. Translation gives CASSRKTATGELFF. The rearrangement links TRBV7-8 to TRBJ2-2; D ambiguous. Trimming shortened V by 5 bases and J by 4 bases, and 11 bases separated the two germline ends. The germline gives CDR1 SGHVS, CDR2 FQNEAQ. The CDR3 loop spans 14 amino acids.

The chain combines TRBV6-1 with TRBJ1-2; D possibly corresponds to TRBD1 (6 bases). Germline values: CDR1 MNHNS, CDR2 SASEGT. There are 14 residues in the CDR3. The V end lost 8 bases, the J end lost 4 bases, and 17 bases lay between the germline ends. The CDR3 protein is CASGVLQGSYGYTF. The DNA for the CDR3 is TGTGCCAGCGGTGTCCTACAGGGAAGCTATGGCTACACCTTC.

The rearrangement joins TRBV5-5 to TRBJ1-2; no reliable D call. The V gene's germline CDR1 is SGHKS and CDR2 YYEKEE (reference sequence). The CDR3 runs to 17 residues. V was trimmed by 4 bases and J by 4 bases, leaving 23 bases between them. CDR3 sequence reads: CASSNSGADFGFYGYTF. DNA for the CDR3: TGTGCCAGCAGCAATTCGGGTGCGGACTTCGGCTTCTATGGCTACACCTTC.

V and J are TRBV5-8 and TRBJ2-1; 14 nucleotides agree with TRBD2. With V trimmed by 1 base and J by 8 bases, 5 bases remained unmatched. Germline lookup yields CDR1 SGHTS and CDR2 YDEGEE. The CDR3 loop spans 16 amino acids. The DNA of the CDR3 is TGTGCCAGCAGCTTGCATGGGACTAGCGGGGGCTATGAGCAGTTCTTC. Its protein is CASSLHGTSGGYEQFF.

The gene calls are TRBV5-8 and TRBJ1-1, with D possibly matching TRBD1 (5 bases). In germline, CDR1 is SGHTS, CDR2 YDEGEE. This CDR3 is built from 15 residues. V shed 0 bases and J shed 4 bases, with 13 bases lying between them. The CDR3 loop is CASSLVARVATEAFF. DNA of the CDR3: TGTGCCAGCAGCTTGGTAGCCAGGGTCGCCACTGAAGCTTTCTTT.

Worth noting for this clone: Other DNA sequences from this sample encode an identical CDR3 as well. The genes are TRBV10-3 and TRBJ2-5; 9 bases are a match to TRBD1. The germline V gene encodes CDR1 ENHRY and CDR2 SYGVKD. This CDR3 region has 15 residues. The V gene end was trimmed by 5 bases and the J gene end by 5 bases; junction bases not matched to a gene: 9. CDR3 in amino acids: CAISLDRGGGETQYF. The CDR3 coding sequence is TGTGCCATCAGTCTGGACAGGGGCGGCGGGGAGACCCAGTACTTC.

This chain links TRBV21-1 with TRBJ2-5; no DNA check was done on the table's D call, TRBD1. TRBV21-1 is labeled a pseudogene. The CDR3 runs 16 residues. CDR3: CASSTPGQGAMKTQYF. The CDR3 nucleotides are TGTGCCAGCAGCACCCCAGGACAGGGGGCAATGAAGACCCAGTACTTC.

CDR3 region: CASLTLTAVGQRTSPLHF. The CDR3 bases are TGTGCCAGCTTGACCTTAACGGCGGTTGGGCAGAGAACCTCACCCCTCCACTTT. The chain links TRBV28 to TRBJ1-6; D gene ambiguous. V was shortened by 8 bases and J by 10 bases, with 30 bases between the two germline ends. The CDR3 sequence is 18 residues long. CDR1 is MDHEN and CDR2 is SYDVKM in the germline V gene.

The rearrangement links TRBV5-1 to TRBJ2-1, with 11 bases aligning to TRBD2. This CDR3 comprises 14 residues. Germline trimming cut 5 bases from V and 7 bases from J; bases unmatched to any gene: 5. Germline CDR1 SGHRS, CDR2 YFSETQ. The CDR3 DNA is TGCGCCAGCAGGGCTAGCGGGGGGCATAATGAGCAGTTCTTC. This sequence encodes CASRASGGHNEQFF.